This T cell receptor beta chain was sequenced during a study of T-cell memory formation after mild COVID-19. Germline CDR1 reads MNHEY; CDR2 reads SVGAGI. This CDR3 has 13 amino acids. V lost 2 bases and J 3 bases, leaving 7 bases between the germline ends. One entry per CDR3 protein results from TCRdb running MiXCR on the 5' RACE reads. In the table there are 250,000 to 400,000 distinct CDR3 sequences, roughly 13% of which are singletons. This clonotype occurred a few times. The chain uses TRBV6-5 and TRBJ1-1; D gene unclear. The sample taken for sequencing was PBMCs or a T cell subset sorted from them (not recorded which). The sequence was obtained from a man younger than 30 who had mild COVID-19 (a few samples of this study predate the infection). Cell type and time point are not known. The CDR3 sequence is CASSYLQDTEAFF. For the CDR3, the DNA is TGTGCCAGCAGTTACCTACAAGACACTGAAGCTTTCTTT.